This paragraph covers one TCR beta chain sequence. Antigen: not known. This CDR3 region has 18 residues. Trimming cost V 2 bases and J 3 bases; bases outside gene matches: 12. The data are from a study of blood T cells in healthy people across ages. Study-level results: Per million T cells, the diversity of TCR beta decreased roughly linearly as age advanced. Long-lived donors had more naive CD4+ cells and higher diversity than aged donors.

Then a second PCR, running about 7 to 11 cycles, was carried out with a sample-barcoded 5' primer and a J-beta primer mix. TCRdb re-analysed the 5' RACE reads in MiXCR, keeping a single row per CDR3 protein. This sample yields approximately 800,000 distinct CDR3 sequences, of which roughly 46% are seen a single time; around 18% belongs to the top ten. This rearrangement joins TRBV12-3 or TRBV12-4 to TRBJ2-1; 8 bases match TRBD2. The TCR comes from a man older than 75 in good health. What was sequenced was blood. The CDR3 spells CASSLRASGRDLYNEQFF. The CDR3 nucleotides read TGTGCCAGCAGTTTACGAGCTAGCGGGCGCGACCTCTACAATGAGCAGTTCTTC.